This T cell receptor (beta chain) is from a study of cytomegalovirus exposure and HLA in healthy donors. V was pared by 3 bases and J by 7 bases, with 9 bases between. CDR1 and CDR2 (germline): SQVTM, ANQGSEA. The CDR3 spans 11 residues. Study results and caveats: As a later analysis showed, a missense DCLRE1C variant was linked to trimming of TCR beta V- and J-genes. Later findings reportedly placed an Asian-associated ancestry cluster below the roughly 660-donor mean for N-insertions.

The study ran its PCR with 60 Vbeta and 13 Jbeta primers. Measured with immunoSEQ multiplex PCR; TCRdb has only the in-frame clones, and not every one. The sample records over 80,000 clones, 65% to 85% being singletons. Donors counted as nominally healthy when sampled, yet unrecorded immune exposures were likely. Concerning this clone itself: Antigen unknown.

The sequence derives from a man between 35 and 55 years old in good health and CMV-seropositive. The sample consisted of PBMCs. This chain connects TRBV29-1 to TRBJ1-2; D gene uncertain. As DNA, the CDR3 is TGCAGCGTTGAGAAGGGAGGTGGCTACACCTTC. It specifies CSVEKGGGYTF.